The 4 T cell receptor beta chains reported below all come from one sample, sequenced in a study of cytomegalovirus exposure and HLA in healthy donors. A multiplex PCR was run with 60 Vbeta primers and 13 Jbeta primers. TCRdb's table, derived via immunoSEQ multiplex PCR, lists solely in-frame clones and lacks some. The data contain roughly 180,000 clones, roughly 80% of them singletons. The source material was PBMCs. These receptors were obtained from a male donor in good health and CMV-seronegative.

The J gene is TRBJ2-7, the V gene TRBV11-2; no firm D call. CDR1 is SGHAT, CDR2 FQNNGV, per germline. The CDR3 has 11 residues. Trimming took off 5 bases at V and 6 bases at J, with 8 bases between the two ends. The CDR3 protein is CASSLTAEQYF. CDR3 nucleotide sequence: TGTGCCAGCAGCCTAACCGCCGAGCAGTACTTC.

This clone appeared a single time. The CDR3 DNA is TGTGCCAGTAGTACTAGCGTCACGAACACCGGGGAGCTGTTTTTT. It is translated as CASSTSVTNTGELFF. The chain uses TRBV19 and TRBJ2-2; TRBD2 might be the D (6 bases). CDR3 length: 15 residues. Trimming took 4 bases from V and 0 from J, leaving 9 bases between them. Per the germline V gene, CDR1 is LNHDA and CDR2 is SQIVND (reference sequence).

The genes are TRBV5-1 and TRBJ2-7, with 9 bases matching TRBD2. There are 15 residues in the CDR3. The V gene end was trimmed by 2 bases and the J gene end by 2 bases; junction bases not matched to a gene: 5. The germline V gene encodes CDR1 SGHRS and CDR2 YFSETQ. The CDR3 here is CASSLIAGDTYEQYF. The CDR3 region has the DNA TGCGCCAGCAGCTTAATAGCGGGGGACACCTACGAGCAGTACTTC. Filled out from reference TRBV5-1 and TRBJ2-7, the complete variable domain reads KAGVTQTPRYLIKTRGQQVTLSCSPISGHRSVSWYQQTPGQGLQFLFEYFSETQRNKGNFPGRFSGRQFSNSRSEMNVSTLELGDSALYLCASSLIAGDTYEQYFGPGTRLTVT.

This clone was seen only a few times. The V call is TRBV6-1, the J call TRBJ2-7, with D possibly matching TRBD2 (6 bases). With 6 bases removed from V and 0 bases from J, the gap between germline ends came to 6 bases. This CDR3 is built from 12 residues. The V gene's germline CDR1 is MNHNS and CDR2 SASEGT. The CDR3 nucleotides read TGTGCCAGCAGGGGGGGCTCCTACGAGCAGTACTTC. Translated, it gives CASRGGSYEQYF.